The rows below give T cell receptor beta chains drawn from one sample of a study of human T cells and chemical hapten exposure. TCRdb reprocessed the RACE reads via MiXCR and lists one record per CDR3 protein. The sample holds under 200,000 distinct CDR3 sequences, around a quarter seen once. This material consisted of whole blood, taken in connection with sensitization to the hapten diphenylcyclopropenone (DPC). These receptors originate from a young woman with alopecia areata. Some clones in this sample may be carry-over from other donors' samples. CDR3s include the opening cysteine and the closing phenylalanine or tryptophan. Each record gives: CDR3 DNA, CDR3 protein, clone size, J gene, CDR3 length, D gene, V gene. A D gene is named only where the DNA matches it firmly. Part of the rows lack a size; the others show once, few, many or a class for expanded clones.

CDR3 DNA: TGTGCCAGCAGCTTATCTGGCACGAACACCGGGGAGCTGTTTTTT; CDR3 protein: CASSLSGTNTGELFF; clone size: -; J gene: TRBJ2-2; CDR3 length: 15; D gene: -; V gene: TRBV7-2
CDR3 DNA: TGCGCCAGCAGCCTGGGGACAGGGGCGGACATTCAGTACTTC; CDR3 protein: CASSLGTGADIQYF; clone size: many; J gene: TRBJ2-4; CDR3 length: 14; D gene: TRBD1; V gene: TRBV5-1
CDR3 DNA: TGTGCCAGCAGCCCAAGAGGGGACGGACAGCCCCAGCATTTT; CDR3 protein: CASSPRGDGQPQHF; clone size: few; J gene: TRBJ1-5; CDR3 length: 14; D gene: -; V gene: TRBV7-2
CDR3 DNA: TGTGCCAGCAGCGCTTTGGGGGCCTACCCAGTGGATGGCTACACCTTC; CDR3 protein: CASSALGAYPVDGYTF; clone size: few; J gene: TRBJ1-2; CDR3 length: 16; D gene: -; V gene: TRBV7-8
CDR3 DNA: TGCAGTGCTAGGGTACAGGGGGCACGGCAGCCCCAGCATTTT; CDR3 protein: CSARVQGARQPQHF; clone size: -; J gene: TRBJ1-5; CDR3 length: 14; D gene: TRBD1; V gene: TRBV20-1
CDR3 DNA: TGTCCCGCACGGACACGCTCTGGAAACACCATATATTTT; CDR3 protein: CPARTRSGNTIYF; clone size: -; J gene: TRBJ1-3; CDR3 length: 13; D gene: -; V gene: TRBV2
CDR3 DNA: TGTGCCAGCAGTTTTTTCGACACCTACGAGCAGTACTTC; CDR3 protein: CASSFFDTYEQYF; clone size: -; J gene: TRBJ2-7; CDR3 length: 13; D gene: -; V gene: TRBV12-3/TRBV12-4
CDR3 DNA: TGTGCCACCAGCAGAGATCGACGGGGCACCTACGAGCAGTACTTC; CDR3 protein: CATSRDRRGTYEQYF; clone size: few; J gene: TRBJ2-7; CDR3 length: 15; D gene: -; V gene: TRBV15
CDR3 DNA: TGTGCCAGCAGCTACACGAACCTCCCCACTTACGAGCAGTACTTC; CDR3 protein: CASSYTNLPTYEQYF; clone size: -; J gene: TRBJ2-7; CDR3 length: 15; D gene: -; V gene: TRBV7-2
CDR3 DNA: TGTGCCAGTAACCCTAGCGGGAGGGCCGATCGGCATGAGCAGTTCTTC; CDR3 protein: CASNPSGRADRHEQFF; clone size: few; J gene: TRBJ2-1; CDR3 length: 16; D gene: TRBD2; V gene: TRBV19
CDR3 DNA: TGCGCCAGCAGCCCCGGCCCGGGGACTGGGGCCAACGTCCTGACTTTC; CDR3 protein: CASSPGPGTGANVLTF; clone size: few; J gene: TRBJ2-6; CDR3 length: 16; D gene: -; V gene: TRBV5-1
CDR3 DNA: TGCGCCAGCAGCAATAGACTAGCGGGAGGTTCCAGCACAGATACGCAGTATTTT; CDR3 protein: CASSNRLAGGSSTDTQYF; clone size: few; J gene: TRBJ2-3; CDR3 length: 18; D gene: TRBD2; V gene: TRBV5-1
CDR3 DNA: TGCAGTGCTCGCCGGACTGAAGCTTTCTTT; CDR3 protein: CSARRTEAFF; clone size: few; J gene: TRBJ1-1; CDR3 length: 10; D gene: -; V gene: TRBV20-1
CDR3 DNA: TGCGCCAGCAGCCAAGATAGGGGTGTCACTGAAGCTTTCTTT; CDR3 protein: CASSQDRGVTEAFF; clone size: -; J gene: TRBJ1-1; CDR3 length: 14; D gene: -; V gene: TRBV4-3
CDR3 DNA: TGCGCCAGCAGCCATGAGCGGGGGGTCCAAGAGACCCAGTACTTC; CDR3 protein: CASSHERGVQETQYF; clone size: -; J gene: TRBJ2-5; CDR3 length: 15; D gene: TRBD2; V gene: TRBV5-1
CDR3 DNA: TGTGCCAGCAGCTCAGTGTCGGGGTTGCAAGAGACCCAGTACTTC; CDR3 protein: CASSSVSGLQETQYF; clone size: -; J gene: TRBJ2-5; CDR3 length: 15; D gene: -; V gene: TRBV11-2
CDR3 DNA: TGTGCCAGCAGCCAAGATCCGTACCGTGGCTACACCTTC; CDR3 protein: CASSQDPYRGYTF; clone size: -; J gene: TRBJ1-2; CDR3 length: 13; D gene: -; V gene: TRBV3-1
CDR3 DNA: TGTGCCAGCAGCTTAGCTCTGAGCCTTGGAGTAGACGAGCAGTACTTC; CDR3 protein: CASSLALSLGVDEQYF; clone size: few; J gene: TRBJ2-7; CDR3 length: 16; D gene: -; V gene: TRBV7-6
CDR3 DNA: TGCGCCAGCAGCCTCCGGACAGGGGCCAACACAGATACGCAGTATTTT; CDR3 protein: CASSLRTGANTDTQYF; clone size: -; J gene: TRBJ2-3; CDR3 length: 16; D gene: TRBD1; V gene: TRBV4-3
CDR3 DNA: TGTGCCAGCAGGGGGGACAGGGGCGCGAACACTGAAGCTTTCTTT; CDR3 protein: CASRGDRGANTEAFF; clone size: -; J gene: TRBJ1-1; CDR3 length: 15; D gene: TRBD1; V gene: TRBV2
CDR3 DNA: TGTGCCAGCAGTTACTTGGGACAGGGCTACGAGCAGTACTTC; CDR3 protein: CASSYLGQGYEQYF; clone size: few; J gene: TRBJ2-7; CDR3 length: 14; D gene: TRBD1; V gene: TRBV6-2/TRBV6-3
CDR3 DNA: TGTGCCAGCAGCTGGTCAGAGACGCAGTATTTT; CDR3 protein: CASSWSETQYF; clone size: few; J gene: TRBJ2-3; CDR3 length: 11; D gene: -; V gene: TRBV7-2
CDR3 DNA: TGTGCCAGCAGCTACCTCGACAGGGTGGGGGAGCAGTACTTC; CDR3 protein: CASSYLDRVGEQYF; clone size: -; J gene: TRBJ2-7; CDR3 length: 14; D gene: TRBD1; V gene: TRBV12-3/TRBV12-4
CDR3 DNA: TGCGCCAGCAGCCAAGCGGGGGGGTTCGAGCAGTACTTC; CDR3 protein: CASSQAGGFEQYF; clone size: -; J gene: TRBJ2-7; CDR3 length: 13; D gene: TRBD2; V gene: TRBV4-1
CDR3 DNA: TGCAGCGTTGGGCCTCGTGAACGTACCTACGAGCAGTACTTC; CDR3 protein: CSVGPRERTYEQYF; clone size: few; J gene: TRBJ2-7; CDR3 length: 14; D gene: -; V gene: TRBV29-1
CDR3 DNA: TGTGTCAGCAGCTGGCCGACTAGCGGGAGATCAGATACGCAGTATTTT; CDR3 protein: CVSSWPTSGRSDTQYF; clone size: -; J gene: TRBJ2-3; CDR3 length: 16; D gene: TRBD2; V gene: TRBV7-9
CDR3 DNA: TGCGCCACAACGGGGGAGTACGAGCAGTACTTC; CDR3 protein: CATTGEYEQYF; clone size: -; J gene: TRBJ2-7; CDR3 length: 11; D gene: -; V gene: TRBV5-1
CDR3 DNA: TGTGCCAGCAGCTTAGTGCTAGCTGGAGATACGCAGTATTTT; CDR3 protein: CASSLVLAGDTQYF; clone size: few; J gene: TRBJ2-3; CDR3 length: 14; D gene: -; V gene: TRBV7-8
CDR3 DNA: TGTGCCACCAGCAGTGAGGGAGCACAGCCCCAGCATTTT; CDR3 protein: CATSSEGAQPQHF; clone size: few; J gene: TRBJ1-5; CDR3 length: 13; D gene: -; V gene: TRBV15
CDR3 DNA: TGTGCCAGCAGGAAGGGTACTAGCGGGGGGCTCGGAGATACGCAGTATTTT; CDR3 protein: CASRKGTSGGLGDTQYF; clone size: few; J gene: TRBJ2-3; CDR3 length: 17; D gene: TRBD2; V gene: TRBV2
CDR3 DNA: TGTGCCAGCAGCTTAAAGGGGGCGCGCACTGAAGCTTTCTTT; CDR3 protein: CASSLKGARTEAFF; clone size: many; J gene: TRBJ1-1; CDR3 length: 14; D gene: TRBD1; V gene: TRBV11-1
CDR3 DNA: TGTGCCAGCAACCCTAGCGGGAGGGCCTCCAATGAGCAGTTCTTC; CDR3 protein: CASNPSGRASNEQFF; clone size: -; J gene: TRBJ2-1; CDR3 length: 15; D gene: TRBD2; V gene: TRBV2
CDR3 DNA: TGTGCCACTTCGGCGGTAGCGAGCACAGATACGCAGTATTTT; CDR3 protein: CATSAVASTDTQYF; clone size: -; J gene: TRBJ2-3; CDR3 length: 14; D gene: -; V gene: TRBV5-4
CDR3 DNA: TGTGCCAGCAACCCAGGACTAGCGAGAAACTACGAGCAGTACTTC; CDR3 protein: CASNPGLARNYEQYF; clone size: -; J gene: TRBJ2-7; CDR3 length: 15; D gene: TRBD2; V gene: TRBV9
CDR3 DNA: TGTGCCACCAGGAGCTCAGGGAACCAGCCCCAGCATTTT; CDR3 protein: CATRSSGNQPQHF; clone size: many; J gene: TRBJ1-5; CDR3 length: 13; D gene: -; V gene: TRBV24-1
CDR3 DNA: TGTGCCAGCAGCCTACAGGGGTTTAATGAGCAGTTCTTC; CDR3 protein: CASSLQGFNEQFF; clone size: few; J gene: TRBJ2-1; CDR3 length: 13; D gene: TRBD1; V gene: TRBV6-2/TRBV6-3
CDR3 DNA: TGTGCCAGCAGCCCTCAACGGACAGGGGTAAAGACCCAGTACTTC; CDR3 protein: CASSPQRTGVKTQYF; clone size: few; J gene: TRBJ2-5; CDR3 length: 15; D gene: TRBD1; V gene: TRBV2
CDR3 DNA: TGTGCCAGCAGCGTAGGCGGTAGCGGGAGGCACGAGCAGTACTTC; CDR3 protein: CASSVGGSGRHEQYF; clone size: few; J gene: TRBJ2-7; CDR3 length: 15; D gene: TRBD2; V gene: TRBV9
CDR3 DNA: TGTGCCAGCAGCCAATTCAAGCGGGGGGAGACCCAGTACTTC; CDR3 protein: CASSQFKRGETQYF; clone size: -; J gene: TRBJ2-5; CDR3 length: 14; D gene: TRBD2; V gene: TRBV14
CDR3 DNA: TGCAGTGTTGCGGATGTCGAGCAGTACTTC; CDR3 protein: CSVADVEQYF; clone size: few; J gene: TRBJ2-7; CDR3 length: 10; D gene: -; V gene: TRBV20-1
CDR3 DNA: TGCGCCAGCAATAAGCGGGAGGGCCGTAGTGAGCAGTTCTTC; CDR3 protein: CASNKREGRSEQFF; clone size: -; J gene: TRBJ2-1; CDR3 length: 14; D gene: TRBD2; V gene: TRBV5-1
CDR3 DNA: TGTGCCAGCAGGTCGCTCCGGGACCCTACCAATTTCCACGTCCTGACTTTC; CDR3 protein: CASRSLRDPTNFHVLTF; clone size: -; J gene: TRBJ2-6; CDR3 length: 17; D gene: -; V gene: TRBV28
CDR3 DNA: TGCAGTGCTACGGATAGAAGGACTGAAGCTTTCTTT; CDR3 protein: CSATDRRTEAFF; clone size: -; J gene: TRBJ1-1; CDR3 length: 12; D gene: -; V gene: TRBV20-1
CDR3 DNA: TGTGCCAGTAGTAGCCCCTTAGGACTAGTCTACAATGAGCAGTTCTTC; CDR3 protein: CASSSPLGLVYNEQFF; clone size: -; J gene: TRBJ2-1; CDR3 length: 16; D gene: TRBD2; V gene: TRBV19
CDR3 DNA: TGCGCCAGCAGCCATGGGCCGGGGAACACTGAAGCTTTCTTT; CDR3 protein: CASSHGPGNTEAFF; clone size: -; J gene: TRBJ1-1; CDR3 length: 14; D gene: -; V gene: TRBV4-3
CDR3 DNA: TGTGCCAGCAGTTCCAGCGCCGGGGAGCTGTTTTTT; CDR3 protein: CASSSSAGELFF; clone size: -; J gene: TRBJ2-2; CDR3 length: 12; D gene: -; V gene: TRBV2
CDR3 DNA: TGTGCCAGCAGTCGGGGAGGCAATTCACCCCTCCACTTT; CDR3 protein: CASSRGGNSPLHF; clone size: -; J gene: TRBJ1-6; CDR3 length: 13; D gene: -; V gene: TRBV2
CDR3 DNA: TGCGCCAGCAGCCAGAGATCCGGGACGAGGGATGGCTACACCTTC; CDR3 protein: CASSQRSGTRDGYTF; clone size: -; J gene: TRBJ1-2; CDR3 length: 15; D gene: -; V gene: TRBV4-1
CDR3 DNA: TGCAGTGCCTCGACGGACAGTTGGAATGAAAAACTGTTTTTT; CDR3 protein: CSASTDSWNEKLFF; clone size: few; J gene: TRBJ1-4; CDR3 length: 14; D gene: -; V gene: TRBV20-1
CDR3 DNA: TGTGCCAGCAGCTCCCTGGAGGGACACTCCTACGAGCAGTACTTC; CDR3 protein: CASSSLEGHSYEQYF; clone size: -; J gene: TRBJ2-7; CDR3 length: 15; D gene: -; V gene: TRBV7-9
CDR3 DNA: TGCAGCGTTGTAGCGACGGGGGAGACCCAGTACTTC; CDR3 protein: CSVVATGETQYF; clone size: few; J gene: TRBJ2-5; CDR3 length: 12; D gene: -; V gene: TRBV29-1
CDR3 DNA: TGCGCCAGCAGCCAAGAGTTCCCGGGATTCAATGAGCAGTTCTTC; CDR3 protein: CASSQEFPGFNEQFF; clone size: -; J gene: TRBJ2-1; CDR3 length: 15; D gene: -; V gene: TRBV4-3
CDR3 DNA: TGTGCCATCAGGCCTCTCCAGGGGTCTGGTGGCTACACCTTC; CDR3 protein: CAIRPLQGSGGYTF; clone size: many; J gene: TRBJ1-2; CDR3 length: 14; D gene: -; V gene: TRBV10-3
CDR3 DNA: TGTGCCATCAGCCCCTCAGCGGAGAGGTCAGATACGCAGTATTTT; CDR3 protein: CAISPSAERSDTQYF; clone size: -; J gene: TRBJ2-3; CDR3 length: 15; D gene: -; V gene: TRBV10-3
CDR3 DNA: TGCAGTGCGTTGGACAGAACCGATCAGCCCCAGCATTTT; CDR3 protein: CSALDRTDQPQHF; clone size: -; J gene: TRBJ1-5; CDR3 length: 13; D gene: -; V gene: TRBV20-1
CDR3 DNA: TGTGCCAGCAGCTCGGGACTAGCGGGAGGGTACACAGATACGCAGTATTTT; CDR3 protein: CASSSGLAGGYTDTQYF; clone size: few; J gene: TRBJ2-3; CDR3 length: 17; D gene: TRBD2; V gene: TRBV11-2
CDR3 DNA: TGCAGCGTTAACGACAACAACTATGGCTACACCTTC; CDR3 protein: CSVNDNNYGYTF; clone size: many; J gene: TRBJ1-2; CDR3 length: 12; D gene: -; V gene: TRBV29-1
CDR3 DNA: TGCAGTGCTAGAGATACCCCAGGGGGCGCTTTGGGGCAGCCCCAGCATTTT; CDR3 protein: CSARDTPGGALGQPQHF; clone size: few; J gene: TRBJ1-5; CDR3 length: 17; D gene: TRBD1; V gene: TRBV20-1
CDR3 DNA: TGTGCCAGCAGTGACTCTCATAGCGGGAGAGGGGCAGATACGCAGTATTTT; CDR3 protein: CASSDSHSGRGADTQYF; clone size: -; J gene: TRBJ2-3; CDR3 length: 17; D gene: TRBD2; V gene: TRBV6-4